The text below deals with one T cell receptor (beta chain). Antigen: not known. The data are from a study of T cells after yellow fever vaccination. Germline V gives CDR1 SGHTA, CDR2 FQGNSA. The V segment lost 3 bases and the J segment 13 bases; nucleotides outside the gene matches: 10. This CDR3 is 13 amino acids long. General study findings and limits: The appearance of a small share of clonotypes in both CD4 and CD8 compartments was observed. Most clones from primary vaccination were detected again post-booster (about 96% CD4, 88% CD8). A faster peak, day 5 versus 15, was reached by the weaker secondary response.

The study made its TCR cDNA through 5'RACE template switching. That step introduced a universal primer site along with UMIs. TCRdb reprocessed the 5' RACE reads with MiXCR, giving one entry per CDR3 protein. Among 400,000 to 450,000 distinct CDR3 sequences listed, 18% were seen once. The rearrangement joins TRBV7-2 to TRBJ1-2; 8 nucleotides align to TRBD1. The TCR sequence derives from a man between 18 and 29 years old who received the YFV17D yellow fever vaccine. The sequenced sample was PBMCs, obtained before the yellow fever booster vaccination. The chain's CDR3 is CASSLRTGSACTF. The CDR3 DNA reads TGTGCCAGCAGCTTGAGGACAGGGTCAGCGTGCACCTTC.